This is a list of T cell receptor beta chains from one sample in a study of cytomegalovirus exposure and HLA in healthy donors. Assay used: immunoSEQ multiplex PCR; TCRdb lists only in-frame clones, some missing. Of fewer than 200,000 clones in the sample, less than 90% are singletons; the top ten hold roughly 4.7%. Sequencing used PBMCs. The receptors stem from a woman aged 50 to 60 in good health and CMV-seropositive. Both conserved end residues are part of each CDR3. Fields, in order: CDR3 protein, CDR3 DNA, D gene, J gene, V gene, clone size. The D gene is left open where the match is weak. Not all rows give a size; the values are once, few, many and, for expanded clones, a class.

CDR3: CASLEGRAGPTGELFF
DNA: TGTGCCAGCCTAGAGGGGAGGGCTGGACCCACCGGGGAGCTGTTTTTT
D: TRBD2
J: TRBJ2-2
V: TRBV7-9
size: .

CDR3: CASTPYRQGTNEKLFF
DNA: TGTGCCAGCACCCCTTATCGACAGGGAACTAATGAAAAACTGTTTTTT
D: TRBD1
J: TRBJ1-4
V: TRBV2
size: once

CDR3: CASSLAREAVDTQYF
DNA: TGTGCCAGCAGCTTAGCGCGGGAGGCCGTCGATACGCAGTATTTT
D: TRBD2
J: TRBJ2-3
V: TRBV7-2
size: .

CDR3: CASSVTSSGSYEQYF
DNA: TGTGCCAGCAGCGTAACTTCTAGCGGGAGCTACGAGCAGTACTTC
D: TRBD2
J: TRBJ2-7
V: TRBV9
size: .

CDR3: CASSGSVPGINQPQHF
DNA: TGTGCCAGCAGTGGATCGGTGCCAGGTATTAATCAGCCCCAGCATTTT
D: .
J: TRBJ1-5
V: TRBV6-1
size: .

CDR3: CASSLERGGNTEAFF
DNA: TGTGCCAGCAGCCTGGAGAGGGGAGGCAACACTGAAGCTTTCTTT
D: .
J: TRBJ1-1
V: TRBV7-2
size: few

CDR3: CASRGSGSGANVLTF
DNA: TGTGCCAGCCGAGGGTCGGGCTCTGGGGCCAACGTCCTGACTTTC
D: .
J: TRBJ2-6
V: TRBV9
size: .

CDR3: CASSFVRVQETQYF
DNA: TGTGCCAGCAGCTTTGTTCGAGTTCAAGAGACCCAGTACTTC
D: .
J: TRBJ2-5
V: TRBV7-8
size: .

CDR3: CASRRGSYTGELFF
DNA: TGTGCCAGCAGAAGGGGGTCATACACCGGGGAGCTGTTTTTT
D: .
J: TRBJ2-2
V: TRBV6-6
size: few

CDR3: CASSLLTTGPWGNEQFF
DNA: TGTGCCAGCAGCTTACTAACGACAGGGCCCTGGGGCAATGAGCAGTTCTTC
D: TRBD1
J: TRBJ2-1
V: TRBV11-3
size: .

CDR3: CASSLGGGGRYEQYF
DNA: TGCGCCAGCAGCTTGGGAGGCGGGGGGCGGTACGAGCAGTACTTC
D: TRBD2
J: TRBJ2-7
V: TRBV5-1
size: .

CDR3: CATSRRTSGPTDTQYF
DNA: TGTGCCACCAGCCGACGGACTAGCGGGCCAACAGATACGCAGTATTTT
D: TRBD2
J: TRBJ2-3
V: TRBV15
size: .

CDR3: CASTEGGGPNEKLFF
DNA: TGTGCCAGCACAGAAGGGGGCGGTCCGAATGAAAAACTGTTTTTT
D: TRBD1
J: TRBJ1-4
V: TRBV2
size: .

CDR3: CASSLDYSYEQYF
DNA: TGTGCCAGCAGCTTAGACTACAGCTACGAGCAGTACTTC
D: .
J: TRBJ2-7
V: TRBV11-2
size: .

CDR3: CASSQELVRADTQYF
DNA: TGCGCCAGCAGCCAGGAACTAGTAAGGGCAGATACGCAGTATTTT
D: .
J: TRBJ2-3
V: TRBV4-3
size: few

CDR3: CASSDGGGTSAGEQYF
DNA: TGTGCCAGCAGCGATGGGGGGGGGACTAGCGCAGGAGAGCAGTACTTC
D: TRBD2
J: TRBJ2-5
V: TRBV9
size: .

CDR3: CASSAGGYSYEQYF
DNA: TGTGCCAGTAGTGCAGGGGGCTACTCCTACGAGCAGTACTTC
D: TRBD1
J: TRBJ2-7
V: TRBV19
size: .

CDR3: CASAGGLETQYF
DNA: TGTGCCAGCGCAGGGGGGTTAGAGACCCAGTACTTC
D: .
J: TRBJ2-5
V: TRBV18
size: .

CDR3: CASSIGQAPYEQYF
DNA: TGTGCCAGCAGCATAGGACAGGCCCCCTACGAGCAGTACTTC
D: TRBD1
J: TRBJ2-7
V: TRBV7-2
size: .

CDR3: CASSPTGKNTEAFF
DNA: TGTGCCAGCAGCCCGACAGGGAAGAACACTGAAGCTTTCTTT
D: TRBD1
J: TRBJ1-1
V: TRBV5-4
size: .

CDR3: CASSPLGDTEAFF
DNA: TGTGCCAGCTCACCCCTCGGGGACACTGAAGCTTTCTTT
D: .
J: TRBJ1-1
V: TRBV18
size: .

CDR3: CASSIGEDYGYTF
DNA: TGTGCCAGCTCAATCGGGGAGGATTATGGCTACACCTTC
D: .
J: TRBJ1-2
V: TRBV18
size: .

CDR3: CASNVGPAGNEQFF
DNA: TGTGCCAGCAATGTGGGTCCCGCGGGCAATGAGCAGTTCTTC
D: .
J: TRBJ2-1
V: TRBV6-1
size: .

CDR3: CASSPRQGQTNEKLFF
DNA: TGTGCCAGCAGCCCACGACAGGGGCAGACTAATGAAAAACTGTTTTTT
D: TRBD1
J: TRBJ1-4
V: TRBV4-2
size: .

CDR3: CASSLGPVADTQYF
DNA: TGTGCCAGCAGTTTAGGCCCCGTGGCAGATACGCAGTATTTT
D: .
J: TRBJ2-3
V: TRBV27
size: .

CDR3: CASSFRGGTEAFF
DNA: TGCGCCAGCAGTTTCCGCGGGGGCACTGAAGCTTTCTTT
D: .
J: TRBJ1-1
V: TRBV5-1
size: .

CDR3: CASSFGQITDTQYF
DNA: TGCGCCAGCAGCTTTGGGCAGATCACAGATACGCAGTATTTT
D: .
J: TRBJ2-3
V: TRBV5-1
size: .

CDR3: CASSKTGGFHSNQPQHF
DNA: TGTGCCAGCAGCAAAACAGGGGGATTTCATAGCAATCAGCCCCAGCATTTT
D: .
J: TRBJ1-5
V: TRBV21-1
size: .

CDR3: CASSQPDRVNTEAFF
DNA: TGCGCCAGCAGCCAACCCGACAGGGTGAACACTGAAGCTTTCTTT
D: TRBD1
J: TRBJ1-1
V: TRBV4-1
size: .

CDR3: CASSTTGYNEQFF
DNA: TGTGCCAGCTCAACGACAGGTTACAATGAGCAGTTCTTC
D: .
J: TRBJ2-1
V: TRBV18
size: .

CDR3: CASTSGMPGANVLTF
DNA: TGTGCCAGCACTTCGGGGATGCCTGGGGCCAACGTCCTGACTTTC
D: .
J: TRBJ2-6
V: TRBV6-5
size: .

CDR3: CASDGEGLGNQPQHF
DNA: TGTGCCTCCGATGGGGAGGGGTTAGGCAATCAGCCCCAGCATTTT
D: .
J: TRBJ1-5
V: TRBV2
size: .

CDR3: CASSLVSANTGELFF
DNA: TGTGCCAGCAGCTTAGTTTCAGCGAACACCGGGGAGCTGTTTTTT
D: .
J: TRBJ2-2
V: TRBV7-8
size: few

CDR3: CASSLDSAYGYTF
DNA: TGCGCCAGCAGCTTAGACAGTGCCTATGGCTACACCTTC
D: .
J: TRBJ1-2
V: TRBV5-1
size: .